Here is one TCR beta chain with its context. The antigen remains unidentified. Data came from immunoSEQ multiplex PCR; TCRdb stores just in-frame clones and leaves some out. The sample consists of about 24,000 clones, roughly 80% of them appearing once. The germline gives CDR1 SEHNR, CDR2 FQNEAQ (reference sequence). Trimming cost V 7 bases and J 8 bases, with 17 bases left between them. The CDR3 has 14 amino acids. This record comes from a study of vaccination effects on CD4 cells after COVID-19. In the ViraFEST assay, antigen-specific CD4+ clonotypes were identified by expansion after peptide-pool stimulation. Isolating CD4+ T cells followed 9 to 10 days of culture. People in the vaccine group had not been infected with SARS-CoV-2 before, and their nucleocapsid antibodies were negative. They grew around 2.2 million PBMC in each well, adding approximately 10 IU/ml IL-2 and around 10 ug/ml peptides.

Notes on the study in general: Infection- and vaccine-induced clones contracted markedly late after vaccination. Only 1 of 255 vaccine-induced clones from healthy vaccinees cross-reacted with common cold coronaviruses. The study, lacking early post-infection timepoints, had few convalescent patients.

The receptor was isolated from a human donor who received a COVID-19 vaccine. V is TRBV7-9 and J is TRBJ2-2; D remains ambiguous. Source: CD4+ T cells from PBMCs cultured with HCoV-NL63 spike peptides, taken before COVID-19 vaccination. The CDR3 region has the DNA TGTGCCAGCACCTCCCCCAATTCTATAGGGGAGCTGTTTTTT. Translated, it gives CASTSPNSIGELFF.